This T cell receptor (beta chain) was observed in a study of T cell responses to AZD1222 COVID-19 vaccine. Overall study results and limits: Donor demographics were predominantly white British with a female majority; clonal diversity may be underestimated. Spike-specific TCR breadth and depth went up after people got two AZD1222 doses.

The repertoire was sequenced with immunoSEQ multiplex PCR; TCRdb's copy has only in-frame clones and lacks some. The sample includes some 150,000 clones, about 90% of them seen just once. About this clone: Its antigen is unidentified.

This CDR3 has 14 amino acids. The germline CDR1 and CDR2 sequences are SGHTA and FQGTGA. Losses at the gene ends were 8 bases for V and 8 bases for J; bases not matched to a gene: 10. This sequence joins TRBV7-3 and TRBJ2-1, with 9 positions matching TRBD2. The sample was peripheral blood, taken on day 0 of MenACWY control vaccination. The sequence was collected from an adult in good health. The CDR3 DNA reads TGTGCCAGCGGGAAGGCTAGCGGGATGGATGAGCAGTTCTTC. Translated, it gives CASGKASGMDEQFF.